Below, one TCR beta chain is given with its context. This specimen belongs to a study of CD8 T cells in Susac syndrome. In blood CD8+ and CD4+ T cells, TCR beta underwent sequencing. Negative isolation yielded CD8+ and CD4+ T cells; FACS enriched TEMRA cells. Germline V lookup: CDR1 MNHEY, CDR2 SMNVEV (reference sequence). With 5 bases clipped from V and 4 bases from J, the junction kept 6 bases outside the gene matches. This CDR3 is built from 16 residues. The RNA input was roughly 0.45 to 1 ug, and it was reverse transcribed with random hexamers. An immunoSEQ multiplex PCR amplified TCR beta CDR3 over 54 Vbeta and 13 Jbeta. TCRdb analysed the immunoSEQ multiplex PCR reads with MiXCR anew, one entry per CDR3 protein. Here the sample spans around 200,000 distinct CDR3 sequences, around 95% being singletons.

The sequenced sample was CD4+ T cells from PBMCs. The TCR sequence derives from a human donor with multiple sclerosis. This chain connects TRBV27 to TRBJ2-7, with 15 bases fitting TRBD2. CDR3 coding DNA: TGTGCCAGCAGTGCCGGGACTAGCGGGGGGCGGTACGAGCAGTACTTC. This codes for CASSAGTSGGRYEQYF.